This T cell receptor beta chain was obtained from a study of blood T cell repertoires in COVID-19. In the study overall: Sites in the United States, Italy and Spain provided acute and convalescent COVID-19 samples. T cells, B-cell-depleted T cells, or PBMCs provided the cDNA or gDNA that served as material.

The CDR3 length is 15 residues. Germline V gives CDR1 SGHRS, CDR2 YFSETQ. The V segment lost 0 bases and the J segment 2 bases; nucleotides outside the gene matches: 4. How the authors handled the data: Nucleated cell counts were estimated from reference gene primer amplification. Some clones are missing from TCRdb's copy, which holds only in-frame ones; the method was immunoSEQ multiplex PCR. V, J and clone size were drawn from that table, and D and trimming were deduced from the DNA. The data show a few hundred thousand clones, 70% to 75% seen once. The sample was peripheral blood. The V call is TRBV5-1, the J call TRBJ2-5, with 7 bases that match TRBD1. This clonotype was obtained from an elderly woman with acute or convalescent COVID-19. Here the CDR3 DNA reads TGCGCCAGCAGCTTGGATACAGGGGCTCAAGAGACCCAGTACTTC. It codes for CASSLDTGAQETQYF.